The 15 T cell receptor beta chains reported below all come from one sample, sequenced in a study of CD8+CD57+ T cells in acquired aplastic anemia. TCR beta VDJ and CDR3 were profiled, and genomic DNA was the template. MiXCR, run by TCRdb on the reads, gives a single entry per CDR3 protein. This sample has under 200,000 distinct CDR3 sequences; around 65% occur once, and the top ten carry 35% to 55%. Sequencing was carried out using sorted CD4+, CD8+, or CD8+CD57+ T cells (not recorded which) from PBMCs. The receptors were gathered from a human donor with severe aplastic anemia or a healthy control (not recorded which).

The chain combines TRBV12-3 or TRBV12-4 with TRBJ1-6, with unresolved D. The CDR3 totals 13 residues. The V end lost 3 bases, the J end lost 10 bases, and 10 bases lay between the germline ends. Here the CDR3 reads CASSFRSSSPLHF. The DNA of the CDR3 is TGTGCCAGCAGTTTTCGAAGTTCGTCACCCCTCCACTTT.

V gene TRBV12-3 or TRBV12-4 combines with J gene TRBJ2-7, with a tentative D call TRBD1 (5 bases). Between the trimmed V and J ends, which lost 6 bases and 2 bases, there was a span of 11 bases. The CDR3 has 13 amino acids. Here the CDR3 DNA reads TGTGCCAGCAGAAAACAGGCTGCCTACGAGCAGTACTTC. Translation gives CASRKQAAYEQYF.

This chain links TRBV12-3 or TRBV12-4 with TRBJ2-3; D unresolved. Trimming shortened V by 4 bases and J by 3 bases, and 11 bases separated the two germline ends. This CDR3 has 14 residues. CDR3 nucleotides: TGTGCCAGCAGTTACCTACCAGGTACAGATACGCAGTATTTT. Translation: CASSYLPGTDTQYF.

This clonotype has just one count. This chain joins TRBV7-2 and TRBJ2-1; D may be TRBD1 or TRBD2 (6 bases each). CDR3 length equals 15 residues. The V and J ends lost 2 bases and 8 bases respectively, with 16 bases between them. Germline values: CDR1 SGHTA, CDR2 FQGNSA. The CDR3 DNA reads as TGTGCCAGCAGCTTATGGGGGGAGAAGGGGGATGAGCAGTTCTTC. It encodes CASSLWGEKGDEQFF.

This clonotype was counted many times. The chain uses TRBV6-2 or TRBV6-3 and TRBJ2-3; either TRBD1 or TRBD2 may supply D (5 bases each). CDR3 length: 19 amino acids. CDR1 is MNHEY and CDR2 is SVGEGT in the germline V gene. Trimming stripped 4 bases from V and 0 bases from J, with 23 bases between. The CDR3 DNA is TGTGCCAGCAGTTCATCCTCCGGGACCCGCTACTTAAGCACAGATACGCAGTATTTT. The encoded protein is CASSSSSGTRYLSTDTQYF.

Comment on this clonotype: This CDR3 fails to terminate in the conserved phenylalanine or tryptophan, so it likely reflects a read error. Because the CDR3's place on the DNA is in doubt, the DNA is left out and the CDR3 is given as listed by TCRdb. The V and J genes are TRBV27 and TRBJ1-5. Germline-derived CDR1 and CDR2 are MNHEY and SMNVEV (reference sequence). The CDR3 extends over 13 residues, inclusive of both ends. CDR3 amino acids: CASSSSVNQPQHS.

V is TRBV20-1 and J is TRBJ1-5; D remains ambiguous. Trimming left V 1 base short and J 7 bases short, with 20 bases between. This CDR3 contains 16 residues. CDR1 and CDR2 (germline): DFQATT, SNEGSKA (reference sequence). The CDR3 region is CSARAGSGLLRQPQHF. The CDR3 DNA sequence: TGCAGTGCTAGAGCGGGTTCAGGCCTCTTAAGGCAGCCCCAGCATTTT.

This chain uses TRBV11-2 with TRBJ2-6, with 8 bases that match TRBD2. The CDR3 loop spans 13 amino acids. J was trimmed by 12 bases and V by 6 bases; bases with no gene match: 7. From germline, CDR1 is SGHAT and CDR2 FQNNGV. CDR3 sequence: CASRSVGTSVLTF. The CDR3 nucleotides are TGTGCCAGCAGATCAGTCGGGACTAGCGTCCTGACTTTC.

This clonotype was counted between two and nine times. V usage is TRBV19 and J usage is TRBJ2-2; 9 bases map to TRBD2. V shed 11 bases, J shed 4 bases, and the junction held 5 bases outside the gene matches. Germline V lookup: CDR1 LNHDA, CDR2 SQIVND (reference sequence). The CDR3 spans 13 residues. The CDR3 region has the DNA TGTGCCTCAAGAGCGGGAGGCACCGGGGAGCTGTTTTTT. Its translation: CASRAGGTGELFF.

This clonotype was picked up many times. The chain recombines TRBV6-5 with TRBJ2-7, with D uncertain. Germline V lookup: CDR1 MNHEY, CDR2 SVGAGI. The CDR3 totals 14 residues. The V and J ends lost 4 bases and 5 bases respectively, with 15 bases between them. The CDR3 region has the DNA TGTGCCAGCAGTTCCTTCCTGGGGTATAACGAGCAGTACTTC. It translates to CASSSFLGYNEQYF.

This clonotype showed up many times. The chain uses TRBV20-1 and TRBJ2-2; D may be TRBD1 or TRBD2 (5 bases each). V lost 4 bases to trimming and J lost 1 base, with 7 bases between them. Germline V CDR1 and CDR2: DFQATT, SNEGSKA (reference sequence). The CDR3 has 13 amino acids. The CDR3 protein is CSAKGRNTGELFF. The DNA for the CDR3 is TGCAGTGCTAAGGGACGGAACACCGGGGAGCTGTTTTTT.

The chain combines TRBV2 with TRBJ2-3; the match to TRBD2 covers 11 bases. In germline, CDR1 is SNHLY, CDR2 FYNNEI. V lost 10 bases to trimming and J lost 4 bases; unmatched junction nucleotides: 16. CDR3 length equals 17 residues. CDR3 in DNA: TGTGCCACCAGCAGCCCCCGGGTAGCGGGGGGGCCAGATACGCAGTATTTT. The encoded protein is CATSSPRVAGGPDTQYF.

This clonotype was observed a single time. Compared with germline, one end of the junction differs, possibly owing to a read error. This rearrangement joins TRBV7-6 to TRBJ1-2, with 9 bases aligning to TRBD1. CDR1 is SGHVS, CDR2 FNYEAQ, per germline. CDR3 size: 15 residues. The CDR3 DNA sequence: TGTGCCAGCAGCGTAGCCGGGACAGGGTTAGGAGGCTACACCTTC. Its protein is CASSVAGTGLGGYTF.

The gene calls are TRBV10-2 and TRBJ1-1; no definite D call. The V end lost 2 bases, the J end lost 4 bases, and 17 bases lay between the germline ends. CDR3 size: 16 residues. The germline V gene has CDR1 WSHSY and CDR2 SAAADI. The CDR3 here is CASSEPKSAIGTEAFF. CDR3 in DNA: TGCGCCAGCAGTGAGCCCAAATCCGCAATTGGCACTGAAGCTTTCTTT.

The V call is TRBV19, the J call TRBJ2-5; TRBD1 agrees at 7 bases. The J segment lost 5 bases and the V segment lost 6 bases, leaving 6 bases of the junction unmatched. CDR3 length: 13 amino acids. Per germline, CDR1 LNHDA and CDR2 SQIVND (reference sequence). As DNA, the CDR3 is TGTGCCAGTAGCCGCCGGGACAGCGAGACCCAGTACTTC. Protein: CASSRRDSETQYF.